Below, 2 T cell receptor beta chains from the same sample are listed, as sequenced in a study of patients and donors after allogeneic stem cell transplantation. Via MiXCR, TCRdb re-called the RT-PCR reads, giving one row per CDR3 protein. This table holds some 960,000 distinct CDR3 sequences, roughly 18% found once. The sample comprised blood, either unsorted or a sorted T cell fraction (not recorded which). The source of these receptors is a human donor who was either an allogeneic HSCT recipient or a stem cell or donor lymphocyte infusion donor (not recorded which). It is not recorded whose cells these are; they may come from a transplant donor.

The chain carries TRBV6-2 or TRBV6-3 and TRBJ2-3; 8 bases line up with TRBD2. The CDR3 loop spans 16 amino acids. Germline assignment: CDR1 MNHEY and CDR2 SVGEGT. V shed 5 bases and J 2 bases; nucleotides not matched to a gene: 9. The chain's CDR3 is CASSPSLADPTDTQYF. The CDR3 region has the DNA TGTGCCAGCAGTCCGTCACTAGCGGACCCCACAGATACGCAGTATTTT.

The chain couples TRBV7-9 to TRBJ1-1; no clear D gene. The ends were cut back, 6 bases at V and 1 base at J, with 12 bases in the middle. Germline V gene sequence: CDR1 SEHNR, CDR2 FQNEAQ (reference sequence). The CDR3 extends over 14 amino acids. The CDR3 coding sequence is TGTGCCAGCAGGATAGGGTACAGGAACACTGAAGCTTTCTTT. It is translated as CASRIGYRNTEAFF.